A single sample gave rise to the 8 T cell receptor beta chains below, sequenced in a study of regulatory T cells in long-lasting Graves disease. The authors built TCR beta libraries using iRepertoire HTBI primers and Arm-PCR of CDR3 regions. Each CDR3 protein gets one entry after TCRdb re-called the multiplex PCR reads with MiXCR. This sample has roughly 260,000 distinct CDR3 sequences; 15% to 20% occur once, and the top ten carry roughly 15%. The time point was: newly diagnosed GD, antithyroid drugs for less than 3 months. PBMC-derived RNA was used for the TCR library. The sample was also reused in another study, on T cells in Graves' hyperthyroidism and ophthalmopathy.

Here the sequenced sample was peripheral blood mononuclear cells (PBMCs), taken at new diagnosis, from a patient treated with antithyroid drugs. All receptors come from a woman aged 30 to 39 with Graves disease.

This clonotype was seen only a few times. The chain is built from TRBV9 and TRBJ2-3; 8 bases are a match to TRBD2. This CDR3 is built from 15 residues. V lost 1 base, J lost 4 bases, and 5 bases stayed unmatched. The V gene's germline CDR1 is SGDLS and CDR2 YYNGEE. In DNA, the CDR3 is TGTGCCAGCAGCGTAACCGGGGGGGCCGCAGATACGCAGTATTTT. Translation gives CASSVTGGAADTQYF.

Ten or more counts support this clonotype. This rearrangement joins TRBV6-1 to TRBJ2-3; the D is unclear. CDR3 size: 15 residues. Germline lookup yields CDR1 MNHNS and CDR2 SASEGT. The V gene lost 6 bases and the J gene lost 1 base, with 14 bases spanning the gap. Written as DNA, the CDR3 is TGTGCCAGCAGCTCGGGTGGGTGGGGCACAGATACGCAGTATTTT. It translates to CASSSGGWGTDTQYF.

This clonotype showed up many times. The V gene is TRBV19, the J gene TRBJ2-7, with D perhaps matching TRBD2 (6 bases). In germline, CDR1 is LNHDA, CDR2 SQIVND (reference sequence). V gave up 2 bases and J gave up 6 bases, with 14 bases separating them. This CDR3 is built from 14 residues. CDR3 region: CASSIPGRKSEQYF. The CDR3 DNA follows: TGTGCCAGTAGTATACCGGGGAGGAAGAGCGAGCAGTACTTC.

This clonotype has a count of ten or more. This sequence joins TRBV5-1 and TRBJ2-7; 9 positions match TRBD1. The CDR3 length is 13 residues. The V gene's germline CDR1 is SGHRS and CDR2 YFSETQ. After removal of 6 bases from V and 6 bases from J, the junction contained 7 bases not matched to a gene. DNA of the CDR3: TGCGCCAGCACCAGGACAGGGGAGGCCGAGCAGTACTTC. This sequence encodes CASTRTGEAEQYF.

This clonotype was seen at least ten times. The V call is TRBV6-5, the J call TRBJ1-3; D unclear. From germline, CDR1 is MNHEY and CDR2 SVGAGI. V dropped 2 bases and J dropped 0 bases, with 2 bases sitting between them. This CDR3 comprises 13 residues. CDR3 in DNA: TGTGCCAGCAGTTACACCTCTGGAAACACCATATATTTT. Translation gives CASSYTSGNTIYF.

This clonotype occurred many times. At one of its ends the junction is not consistent with the germline gene, which may arise from a read error. The V gene is TRBV5-1, the J gene TRBJ1-6; 9 bases line up with TRBD1. This CDR3 has 15 amino acids. Germline CDR1 reads SGHRS; CDR2 reads YFSETQ. The CDR3: CASSLQGAYNSPLHF. DNA of the CDR3: TGTGCCAGCAGCTTACAGGGGGCTTATAATTCACCCCTCCACTTT.

The chain combines TRBV5-5 with TRBJ2-2; D remains unclear. This CDR3 comprises 13 residues. V was pared by 5 bases and J by 4 bases, with 9 bases between. Germline V gene data show CDR1 as SGHKS and CDR2 as YYEKEE (reference sequence). This chain's CDR3 is CASSWTVTGELFF. For the CDR3, the DNA is TGTGCCAGCAGTTGGACGGTCACCGGGGAGCTGTTTTTT. Full variable domain (missing parts from reference TRBV5-5 and TRBJ2-2): DAGVTQSPTHLIKTRGQQVTLRCSPISGHKSVSWYQQVLGQGPQFIFQYYEKEERGRGNFPDRFSARQFPNYSSELNVNALLLGDSALYLCASSWTVTGELFFGEGSRLTVL.

This clonotype has a count of ten or more. This rearrangement joins TRBV12-3 or TRBV12-4 to TRBJ1-3; TRBD1 is a possible D gene (5 bases). The CDR3 runs 13 residues. The V end was cut by 8 bases, the J end by 0 bases, with 8 bases between. The CDR3 spells CASGDSSGNTIYF. The DNA of the CDR3 is TGTGCCAGCGGAGACAGCTCTGGAAACACCATATATTTT.